Listed below are T cell receptor beta chains from one sample, sequenced in a study of vaccination and CD4 T cells after COVID-19. TCRdb used MiXCR to reprocess the PCR reads, holding one entry per CDR3 protein. The profile shows 4,000 to 6,000 distinct CDR3 sequences, 44% of them singletons. These TCRs are of unknown antigen specificity. The input for sequencing was CD4+ T cells from blood, cultured in vitro, taken after SARS-CoV-2 vaccination. The receptors were sampled from a human donor who had recovered from COVID-19. CDR3s include the opening cysteine and the closing phenylalanine or tryptophan. D genes are given only for firm matches. Clone size is stated in some rows and not others, as once, few, many or a class when expanded.

>TRBJ2-5|NA|NA|TRBV4-3
TGCGCCAGCAGCCAAGGACAAGTCCAAGAGACCCAGTACTTC
CASSQGQVQETQYF
>TRBJ1-2|few|TRBD1|TRBV28
TGTGCCAGCAGTACCGGGGGACAGGGGGATTATGGCTACACCTTC
CASSTGGQGDYGYTF
>TRBJ2-2|NA|NA|TRBV6-4
TGTGCCAGCAGTAGATCCCGACAGACCAACACCGGGGAGCTGTTTTTT
CASSRSRQTNTGELFF
>TRBJ2-1|NA|NA|TRBV2
TGTGCCAGCAGTGAATTAGGACGGGGGGCTCACAATGAGCAGTTCTTC
CASSELGRGAHNEQFF
>TRBJ2-3|NA|NA|TRBV2
TGTGCCAGCAGGATGGGCAGCCGCACAGATACGCAGTATTTT
CASRMGSRTDTQYF
>TRBJ2-3|few|TRBD2|TRBV19
TGTGCCAGTAGTATAGGAGCGGGGCTCACAGATACGCAGTATTTT
CASSIGAGLTDTQYF
>TRBJ1-5|NA|NA|TRBV6-4
TGTGCCAGCAGTGAACTAGCAGACGGCAATCAGCCCCAGCATTTT
CASSELADGNQPQHF
>TRBJ2-7|few|NA|TRBV27
TGTGCCAGCAGACGGCTGACTTCCTACGAGCAGTACTTC
CASRRLTSYEQYF
>TRBJ2-6|few|NA|TRBV7-6
TGTGCCAGCAGCTCAGGGGAAGTCGGGGCCAACGTCCTGACTTTC
CASSSGEVGANVLTF
>TRBJ1-1|NA|NA|TRBV6-5
TGTGCCAGCAGTTACTCGGGTGCTGAAGCTTTCTTT
CASSYSGAEAFF
>TRBJ2-7|NA|NA|TRBV28
TGTGCCAGCTCCTGGGGGAGTCTAGGAGACTACGAGCAGTACTTC
CASSWGSLGDYEQYF
>TRBJ2-5|NA|NA|TRBV6-2/TRBV6-3
TGTGCCAGCAGCCCAGTCCGGGACACCCAAGAGACCCAGTACTTC
CASSPVRDTQETQYF
>TRBJ2-1|NA|NA|TRBV19
TGTGCCAGTAGTCCATACTCCGGGACACTCAGCTCCTACAATGAGCAGTTCTTC
CASSPYSGTLSSYNEQFF
>TRBJ2-6|NA|TRBD2|TRBV27
TGTGCCAGCACTCGGGGGGTCTCTGGGGCCAACGTCCTGACTTTC
CASTRGVSGANVLTF
>TRBJ1-1|NA|NA|TRBV2
TGTGCCAGCACTGAGACCATGGGCACTGAAGCTTTCTTT
CASTETMGTEAFF
>TRBJ2-3|few|NA|TRBV6-1
TGTGCCAGCAGTGAAGCTATAGGTGTCCCCGATACGCAGTATTTT
CASSEAIGVPDTQYF
>TRBJ1-5|NA|TRBD1|TRBV23-1
TGCGCCAGCAGTCAATCGACAGGGGAACAGCCCCAGCATTTT
CASSQSTGEQPQHF
>TRBJ1-6|NA|TRBD1|TRBV30
TGTGCCTGCTGCTGTGGGACAGGGGAAGCCTATAATTCACCCCTCCACTTT
CACCCGTGEAYNSPLHF
>TRBJ2-4|few|NA|TRBV7-9
TGTGCCAGCAGCTTACTGGGTGAGAGAAACATTCAGTACTTC
CASSLLGERNIQYF
>TRBJ2-5|few|NA|TRBV27
TGTGCCAGCAGTTTATCTCTAACAGTTTTCCAAGAGACCCAGTACTTC
CASSLSLTVFQETQYF
>TRBJ2-5|NA|NA|TRBV28
TGTGCCAGCAGACCCCCCAGAGGGATTAGCGGAGAAGAGACCCAGTACTTC
CASRPPRGISGEETQYF
>TRBJ2-7|NA|NA|TRBV6-1
TGTGCCAGCATGAGGACAGTGAACAACGAGCAGTACTTC
CASMRTVNNEQYF
>TRBJ1-1|few|TRBD1|TRBV29-1
TGCAGCGTATGTGCAGGGGGCAACACTGAAGCTTTCTTT
CSVCAGGNTEAFF
>TRBJ1-2|few|TRBD1|TRBV10-3
TGTGCCATCAGTGAGTCGCCGACAGGGGTGTTTGACTATGGCTACACCTTC
CAISESPTGVFDYGYTF
>TRBJ2-7|few|NA|TRBV30
TGTGCCTGGAGTGTAGTATACCCCTACGAGCAGTACTTC
CAWSVVYPYEQYF
>TRBJ1-2|few|NA|TRBV28
TGTGCCAGCAGTGGTAGGGGGGGCTACACCTTC
CASSGRGGYTF
>TRBJ1-3|NA|NA|TRBV4-3
TGCGCCAGCAGCCAAAAACCACGGGGCTCTGGAAACACCATATATTTT
CASSQKPRGSGNTIYF